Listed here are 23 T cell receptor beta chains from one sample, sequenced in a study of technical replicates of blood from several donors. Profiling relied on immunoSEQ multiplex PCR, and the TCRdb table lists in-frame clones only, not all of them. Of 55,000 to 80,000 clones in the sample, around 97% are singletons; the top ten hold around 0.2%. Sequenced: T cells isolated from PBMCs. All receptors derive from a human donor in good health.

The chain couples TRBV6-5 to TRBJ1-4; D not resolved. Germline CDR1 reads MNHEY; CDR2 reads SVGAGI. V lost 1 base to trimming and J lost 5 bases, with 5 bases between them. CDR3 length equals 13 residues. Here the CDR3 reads CASSYLRNEKLFF. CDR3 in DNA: TGTGCCAGCAGTTACTTGCGCAATGAAAAACTGTTTTTT.

DNA of the CDR3: TGTGCCAGCAAGGAGGTACAAGAGACCCAGTACTTC. Translating gives CASKEVQETQYF. The chain couples TRBV6-1 to TRBJ2-5, with a possible D match to TRBD2 (5 bases). Germline V lookup: CDR1 MNHNS, CDR2 SASEGT. V dropped 7 bases and J dropped 2 bases, with 8 bases sitting between them. The CDR3 loop spans 12 amino acids.

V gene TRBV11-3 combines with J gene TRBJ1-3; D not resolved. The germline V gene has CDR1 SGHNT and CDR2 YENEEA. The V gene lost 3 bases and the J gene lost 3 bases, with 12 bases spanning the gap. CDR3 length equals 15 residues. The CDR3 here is CASSFSLLRGNTIYF. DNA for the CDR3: TGTGCCAGCAGCTTCTCTCTTCTACGTGGAAACACCATATATTTT.

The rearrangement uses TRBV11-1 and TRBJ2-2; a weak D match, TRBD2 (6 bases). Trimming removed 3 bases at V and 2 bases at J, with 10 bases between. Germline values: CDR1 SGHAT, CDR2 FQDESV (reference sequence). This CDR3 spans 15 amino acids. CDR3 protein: CASSFGGINTGELFF. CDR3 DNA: TGTGCCAGCAGCTTCGGGGGTATCAACACCGGGGAGCTGTTTTTT.

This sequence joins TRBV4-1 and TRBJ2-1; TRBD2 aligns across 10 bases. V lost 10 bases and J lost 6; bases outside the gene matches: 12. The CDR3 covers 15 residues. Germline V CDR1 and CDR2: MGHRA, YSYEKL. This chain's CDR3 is CATSRGAGGSNEQFF. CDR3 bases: TGCGCCACCTCCAGGGGAGCGGGGGGGTCCAATGAGCAGTTCTTC.

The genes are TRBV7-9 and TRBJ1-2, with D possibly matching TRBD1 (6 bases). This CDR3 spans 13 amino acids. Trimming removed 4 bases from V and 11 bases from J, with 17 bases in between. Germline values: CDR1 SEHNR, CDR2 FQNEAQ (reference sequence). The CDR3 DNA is TGTGCCAGCAGCTCATCAACAGGGAGTAGTTACACCTTC. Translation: CASSSSTGSSYTF.

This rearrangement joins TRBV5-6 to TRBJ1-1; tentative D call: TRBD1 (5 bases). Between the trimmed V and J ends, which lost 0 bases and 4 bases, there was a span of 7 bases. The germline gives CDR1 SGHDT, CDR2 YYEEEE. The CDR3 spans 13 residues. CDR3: CASSLARVTEAFF. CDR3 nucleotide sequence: TGTGCCAGCAGCTTGGCCAGGGTCACTGAAGCTTTCTTT.

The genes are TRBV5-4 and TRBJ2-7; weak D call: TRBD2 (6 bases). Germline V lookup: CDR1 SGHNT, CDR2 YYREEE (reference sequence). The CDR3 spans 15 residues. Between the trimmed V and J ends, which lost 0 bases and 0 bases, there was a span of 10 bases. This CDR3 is CASSLGRDVSYEQYF. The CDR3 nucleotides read TGTGCCAGCAGCTTGGGGCGGGACGTCTCCTACGAGCAGTACTTC.

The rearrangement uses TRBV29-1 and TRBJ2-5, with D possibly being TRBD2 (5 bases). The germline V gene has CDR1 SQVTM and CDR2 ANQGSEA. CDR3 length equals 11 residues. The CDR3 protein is CSCRGLETQYF. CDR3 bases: TGCAGTTGCCGAGGGTTAGAGACCCAGTACTTC.

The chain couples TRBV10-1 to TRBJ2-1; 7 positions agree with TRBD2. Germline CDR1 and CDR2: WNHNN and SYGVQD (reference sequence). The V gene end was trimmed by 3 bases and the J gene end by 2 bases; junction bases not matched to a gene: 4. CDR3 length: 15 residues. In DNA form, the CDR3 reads TGCGCCAGCAGTGATCCAAGCGGGGCCTACAATGAGCAGTTCTTC. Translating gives CASSDPSGAYNEQFF.

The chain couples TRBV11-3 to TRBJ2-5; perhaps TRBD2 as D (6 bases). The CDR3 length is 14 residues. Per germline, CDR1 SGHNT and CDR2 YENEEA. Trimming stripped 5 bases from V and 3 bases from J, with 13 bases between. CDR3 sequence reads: CASSTTGDEETQYF. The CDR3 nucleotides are TGTGCCAGCAGCACCACGGGAGACGAAGAGACCCAGTACTTC.

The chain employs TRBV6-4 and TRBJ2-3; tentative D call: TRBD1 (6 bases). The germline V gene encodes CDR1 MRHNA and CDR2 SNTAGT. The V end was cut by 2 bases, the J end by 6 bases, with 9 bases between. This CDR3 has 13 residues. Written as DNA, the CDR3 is TGTGCCAGCAGTGACAGGGGGACCGATACGCAGTATTTT. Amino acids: CASSDRGTDTQYF.

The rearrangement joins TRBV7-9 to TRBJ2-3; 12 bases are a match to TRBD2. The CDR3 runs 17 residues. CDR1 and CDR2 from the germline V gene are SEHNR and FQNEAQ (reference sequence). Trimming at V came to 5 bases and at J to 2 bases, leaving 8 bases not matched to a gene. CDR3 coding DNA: TGTGCCAGCAGCCCCGGACTAGCGGGGACTCACACAGATACGCAGTATTTT. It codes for CASSPGLAGTHTDTQYF.

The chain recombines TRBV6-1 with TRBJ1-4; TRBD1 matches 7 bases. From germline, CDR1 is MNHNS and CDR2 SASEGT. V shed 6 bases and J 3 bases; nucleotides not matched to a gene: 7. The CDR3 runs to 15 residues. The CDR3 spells CASSETGMANEKLFF. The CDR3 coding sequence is TGTGCCAGCAGCGAGACAGGGATGGCTAATGAAAAACTGTTTTTT.

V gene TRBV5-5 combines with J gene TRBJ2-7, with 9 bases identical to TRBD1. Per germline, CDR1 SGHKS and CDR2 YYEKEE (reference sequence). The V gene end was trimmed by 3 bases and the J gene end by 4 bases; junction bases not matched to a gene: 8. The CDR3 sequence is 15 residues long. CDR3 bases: TGTGCCAGCAGCTCCATACAGGGGGCGAGGTACGAGCAGTACTTC. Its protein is CASSSIQGARYEQYF.

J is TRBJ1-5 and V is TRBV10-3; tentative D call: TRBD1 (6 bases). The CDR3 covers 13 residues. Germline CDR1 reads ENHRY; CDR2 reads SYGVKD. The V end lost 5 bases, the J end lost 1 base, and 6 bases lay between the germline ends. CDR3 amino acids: CAISQGSNQPQHF. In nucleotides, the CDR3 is TGTGCCATCAGTCAGGGGAGCAATCAGCCCCAGCATTTT.

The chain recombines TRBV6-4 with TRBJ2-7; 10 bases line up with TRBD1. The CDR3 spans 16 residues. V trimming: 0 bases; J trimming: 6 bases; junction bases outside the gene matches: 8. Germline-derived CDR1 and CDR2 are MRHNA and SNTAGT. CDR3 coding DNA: TGTGCCAGCAGTGACTCTCCCGACAGGGGGCTGGGCGAGCAGTACTTC. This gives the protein CASSDSPDRGLGEQYF.

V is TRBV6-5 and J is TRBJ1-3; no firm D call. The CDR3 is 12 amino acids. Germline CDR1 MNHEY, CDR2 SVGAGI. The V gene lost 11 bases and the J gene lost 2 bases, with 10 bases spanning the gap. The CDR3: CAAQTAGNTIYF. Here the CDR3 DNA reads TGTGCCGCACAGACGGCTGGAAACACCATATATTTT.

Here the CDR3 DNA reads TGCGCCAGCACCAGTACAGATACGCAGTATTTT. Its protein product is CASTSTDTQYF. The chain uses TRBV5-1 and TRBJ2-3; D ambiguous. Germline V gene lookup returns CDR1 SGHRS and CDR2 YFSETQ. The V gene lost 6 bases and the J gene lost 3 bases, with 5 bases spanning the gap. The CDR3 consists of 11 residues.

CDR3 nucleotides: TGTGCCAGTAGCGGGACAGGGGGCCTAATGGGGCTTTCTAACTATGGCTACACCTTC. This codes for CASSGTGGLMGLSNYGYTF. The chain uses TRBV19 and TRBJ1-2, with TRBD1 identical over 12 bases. J gave up 0 bases and V 6 bases, and 14 bases lay outside the gene matches. Germline V gene data show CDR1 as LNHDA and CDR2 as SQIVND (reference sequence). The CDR3 consists of 19 residues.

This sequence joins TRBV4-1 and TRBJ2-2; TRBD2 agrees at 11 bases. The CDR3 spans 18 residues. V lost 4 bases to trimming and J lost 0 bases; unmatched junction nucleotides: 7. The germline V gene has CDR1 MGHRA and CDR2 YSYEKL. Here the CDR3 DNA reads TGCGCCAGCAGCCTTCAATCTAGCGGGAGGACGAACACCGGGGAGCTGTTTTTT. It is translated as CASSLQSSGRTNTGELFF.

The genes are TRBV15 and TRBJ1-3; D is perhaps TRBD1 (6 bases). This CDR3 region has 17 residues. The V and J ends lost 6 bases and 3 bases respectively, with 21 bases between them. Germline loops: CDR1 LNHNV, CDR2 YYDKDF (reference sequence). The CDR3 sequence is CATSTENLPQGGNTIYF. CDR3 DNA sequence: TGTGCCACCAGTACAGAAAACCTCCCACAGGGTGGAAACACCATATATTTT.

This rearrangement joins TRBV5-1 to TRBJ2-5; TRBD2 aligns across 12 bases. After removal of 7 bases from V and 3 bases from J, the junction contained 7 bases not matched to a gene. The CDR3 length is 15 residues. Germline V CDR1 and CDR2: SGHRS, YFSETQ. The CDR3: CASRASGGAEETQYF. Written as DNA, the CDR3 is TGCGCCAGCCGTGCTAGCGGGGGGGCTGAAGAGACCCAGTACTTC. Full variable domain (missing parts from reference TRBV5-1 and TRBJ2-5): KAGVTQTPRYLIKTRGQQVTLSCSPISGHRSVSWYQQTPGQGLQFLFEYFSETQRNKGNFPGRFSGRQFSNSRSEMNVSTLELGDSALYLCASRASGGAEETQYFGPGTRLLVL.